The entry below describes one TCR beta chain. The target antigen is unknown. This entry comes from a study of T cell repertoires in aging, cancer and after chemotherapy. Background on the study: Donor ages fell into six groups from 30 or younger up to 70 or older. The full dataset contained approximately 9.6 million TCR reads. Points from the study as a whole: Hematological cancer patients had lymphoid organ infiltration that may impair thymic emigration or T cell expansion. These repertoire data do not allow conclusions about immunological memory after chemotherapy.

The V gene's germline CDR1 is MNHEY and CDR2 SVGAGI. V lost 0 bases and J lost 2, with 4 bases in between. The CDR3 consists of 13 residues. The template was genomic DNA from peripheral blood, not RNA. Rearranged V-D-J TRB sequences were amplified with a mixed TRB-A/B primer pool. TCRdb fed the multiplex PCR reads into MiXCR, producing one record per CDR3 protein. This sample has 10,000 to 15,000 distinct CDR3 sequences, with about 29% found just once. The V call is TRBV6-5, the J call TRBJ1-1; D is unclear. The sequenced material came from blood. This clonotype was sampled from a human donor with a blood cancer. CDR3 sequence (DNA): TGTGCCAGCAGTTACTCTCTAAACACTGAAGCTTTCTTT. It is translated as CASSYSLNTEAFF.